This paragraph reports one T cell receptor beta chain. The assay was immunoSEQ multiplex PCR, and TCRdb's table has in-frame clones only and misses some. This repertoire shows around 38,000 clones, 70% to 90% found once; its top ten account for less than 3.5%. The sample is drawn from a study of STAT5B mutations in CD4+ large granular lymphocyte leukemia. Per the germline V gene, CDR1 is SGHDT and CDR2 is YYEEEE. Trimming left V 4 bases short and J 1 base short, with 11 bases between. The CDR3 consists of 14 residues. This chain connects TRBV5-6 to TRBJ1-1; D gene uncertain. Source material: CD4+ T cells from blood buffy coats. This sequence originates from a human donor in good health. This CDR3 reads CASSGLAENTEAFF. The CDR3 bases are TGTGCCAGCAGCGGGTTGGCCGAGAACACTGAAGCTTTCTTT. The full variable domain, rest sourced from reference TRBV5-6 and TRBJ1-1, is DAGVTQSPTHLIKTRGQQVTLRCSPKSGHDTVSWYQQALGQGPQFIFQYYEEEERQRGNFPDRFSGHQFPNYSSELNVNALLLGDSALYLCASSGLAENTEAFFGQGTRLTVV.